This T cell receptor beta chain was sequenced in a study of CD8 T cells in ankylosing spondylitis. Study-level findings and limits: What seemed typical of ankylosing spondylitis blood was a TCR beta motif built from 7 or 8 highly homologous variants.

MiXCR, applied by TCRdb to the 5' RACE reads, yields one record per CDR3 protein. The sample has about 360,000 distinct CDR3 sequences, approximately 22% seen once. About this clonotype itself: Its antigen is not known.

The CDR3 runs to 14 residues. The ends were cut back, 5 bases at V and 9 bases at J, with 14 bases in the middle. Germline CDR1 reads SGHVS; CDR2 reads FNYEAQ. This chain connects TRBV7-6 to TRBJ1-6; D gene uncertain. The sequence came from a male donor with ankylosing spondylitis or in good health (not recorded which). Sequenced sample: blood, either unsorted or a sorted T cell fraction (not recorded which). CDR3 protein: CASSPSGGGSPLHF. The CDR3 bases are TGTGCCAGCAGCCCCAGCGGCGGTGGTTCACCCCTCCACTTT.